The clone carrying this T cell receptor (beta chain) is medium-sized (0.01 to 0.1%). This sample is part of a study of metastatic and nonmetastatic thyroid tumors. The germline V and J ends were trimmed by 3 bases and 1 base, with 13 bases remaining between them. The CDR3 length is 15 residues. The V gene's germline CDR1 is SGHRS and CDR2 YFSETQ. Ahead of thyroid surgery, no patient had received treatment of any kind. MiXCR re-clonotyped the PCR reads for TCRdb. The repertoire has approximately 26,000 clones, over 10% of them found once; the top ten carry approximately 4.9%. The receptor's source is a female donor with papillary thyroid cancer or a benign thyroid nodule (not recorded which). Some clones in this sample may be carry-over from other donors' samples. This rearrangement joins TRBV5-1 to TRBJ1-1; possible D gene TRBD1, 5 bases. The specimen sequenced was blood. The CDR3, as DNA: TGCGCCAGCAGCTCCTTGGACACCAAGAACACTGAAGCTTTCTTT. This encodes CASSSLDTKNTEAFF. Based on the CDR3 plus reference TRBV5-1 and TRBJ1-1, the full variable domain is KAGVTQTPRYLIKTRGQQVTLSCSPISGHRSVSWYQQTPGQGLQFLFEYFSETQRNKGNFPGRFSGRQFSNSRSEMNVSTLELGDSALYLCASSSLDTKNTEAFFGQGTRLTVV.